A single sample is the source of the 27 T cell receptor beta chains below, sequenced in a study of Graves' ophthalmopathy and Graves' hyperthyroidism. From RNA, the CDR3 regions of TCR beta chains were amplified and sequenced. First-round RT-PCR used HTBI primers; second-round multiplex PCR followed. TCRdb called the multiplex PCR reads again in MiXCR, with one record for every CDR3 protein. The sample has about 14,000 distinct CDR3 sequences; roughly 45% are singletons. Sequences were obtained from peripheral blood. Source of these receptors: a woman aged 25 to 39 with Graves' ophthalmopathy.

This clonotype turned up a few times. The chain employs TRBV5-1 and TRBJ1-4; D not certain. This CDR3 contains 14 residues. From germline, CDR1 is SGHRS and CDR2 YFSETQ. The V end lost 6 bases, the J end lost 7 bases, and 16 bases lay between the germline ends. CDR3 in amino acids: CASTQSPSGEKLFF. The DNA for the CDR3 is TGCGCCAGCACCCAGAGCCCTTCGGGTGAAAAACTGTTTTTT.

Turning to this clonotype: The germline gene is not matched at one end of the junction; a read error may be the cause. This CDR3 reads CASCLTGGCSPLHF. The CDR3 region has the DNA TGTGCCAGCTGCTTGACCGGCGGATGTTCACCCCTCCACTTT. V gene TRBV7-8 combines with J gene TRBJ1-6; no reliable D call. Per germline, CDR1 SGHVS and CDR2 FQNEAQ. The CDR3 has 14 amino acids.

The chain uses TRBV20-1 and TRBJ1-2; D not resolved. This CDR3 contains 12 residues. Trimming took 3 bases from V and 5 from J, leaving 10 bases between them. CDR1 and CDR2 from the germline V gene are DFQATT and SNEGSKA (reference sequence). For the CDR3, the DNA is TGCAGTGCTAGCAGCTGGGAATATGGCTACACCTTC. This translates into CSASSWEYGYTF.

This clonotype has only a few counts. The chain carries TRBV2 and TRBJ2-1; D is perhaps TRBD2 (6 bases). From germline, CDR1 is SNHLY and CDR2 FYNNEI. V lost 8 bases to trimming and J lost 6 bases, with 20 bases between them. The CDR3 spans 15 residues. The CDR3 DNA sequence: TGTGCCAGCGAGCTTCCCGGGAGAGGGGCCAATGAGCAGTTCTTC. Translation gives CASELPGRGANEQFF. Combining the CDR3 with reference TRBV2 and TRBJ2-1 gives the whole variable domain EPEVTQTPSHQVTQMGQEVILRCVPISNHLYFYWYRQILGQKVEFLVSFYNNEISEKSEIFDDQFSVERPDGSNFTLKIRSTKLEDSAMYFCASELPGRGANEQFFGPGTRLTVL.

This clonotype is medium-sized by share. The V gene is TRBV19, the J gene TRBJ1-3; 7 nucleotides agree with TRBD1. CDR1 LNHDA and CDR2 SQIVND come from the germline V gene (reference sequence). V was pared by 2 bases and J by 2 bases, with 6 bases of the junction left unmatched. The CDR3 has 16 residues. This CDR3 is CASSIPGQAAGNTIYF. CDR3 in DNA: TGTGCCAGTAGTATACCCGGACAGGCAGCTGGAAACACCATATATTTT.

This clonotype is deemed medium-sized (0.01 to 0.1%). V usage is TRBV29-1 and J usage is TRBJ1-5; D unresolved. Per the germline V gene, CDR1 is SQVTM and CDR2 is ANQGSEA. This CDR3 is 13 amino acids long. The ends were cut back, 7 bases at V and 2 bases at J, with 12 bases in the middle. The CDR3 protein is CSGSSGGNQPQHF. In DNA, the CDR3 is TGCAGCGGCTCCAGTGGGGGCAATCAGCCCCAGCATTTT.

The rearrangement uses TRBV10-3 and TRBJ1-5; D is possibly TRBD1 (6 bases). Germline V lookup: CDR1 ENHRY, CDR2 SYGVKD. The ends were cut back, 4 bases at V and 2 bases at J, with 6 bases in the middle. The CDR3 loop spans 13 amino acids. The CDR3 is CAISGQGNQPQHF. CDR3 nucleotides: TGTGCCATCAGTGGACAGGGCAATCAGCCCCAGCATTTT.

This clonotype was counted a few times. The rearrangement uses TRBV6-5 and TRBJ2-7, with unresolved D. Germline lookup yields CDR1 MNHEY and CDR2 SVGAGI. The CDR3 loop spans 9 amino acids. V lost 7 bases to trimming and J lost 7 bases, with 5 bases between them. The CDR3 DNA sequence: TGTGCCAGCATGGGGGAGCAGTACTTC. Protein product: CASMGEQYF.

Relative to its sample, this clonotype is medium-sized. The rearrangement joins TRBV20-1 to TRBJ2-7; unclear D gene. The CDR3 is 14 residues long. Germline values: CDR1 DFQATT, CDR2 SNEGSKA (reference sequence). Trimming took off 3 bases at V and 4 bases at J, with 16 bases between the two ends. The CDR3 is CSASVGSISYEQYF. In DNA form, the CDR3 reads TGCAGTGCTAGTGTGGGGTCTATAAGTTACGAGCAGTACTTC.

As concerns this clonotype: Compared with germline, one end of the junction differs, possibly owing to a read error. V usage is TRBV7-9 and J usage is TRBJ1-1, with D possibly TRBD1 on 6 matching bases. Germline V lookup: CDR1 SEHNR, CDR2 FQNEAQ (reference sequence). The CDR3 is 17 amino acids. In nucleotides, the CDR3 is TGTGCCTGCAGCTTAGGGGGGAGGCTAGAAGGGCGCGGGGAAGCTTTCTTT. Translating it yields CACSLGGRLEGRGEAFF.

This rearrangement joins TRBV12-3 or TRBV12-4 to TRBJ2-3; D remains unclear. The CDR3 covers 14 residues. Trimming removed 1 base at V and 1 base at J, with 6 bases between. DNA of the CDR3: TGTGCCAGCAGTTTAGTGGCCGGCACAGATACGCAGTATTTT. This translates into CASSLVAGTDTQYF.

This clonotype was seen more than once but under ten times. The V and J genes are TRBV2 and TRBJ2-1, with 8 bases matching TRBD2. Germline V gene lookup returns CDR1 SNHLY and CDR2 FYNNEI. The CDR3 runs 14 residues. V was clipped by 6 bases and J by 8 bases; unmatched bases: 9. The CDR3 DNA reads TGTGCCAGCAGGGCCGCGGGACTAGAGTATGAGCAGTTCTTC. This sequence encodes CASRAAGLEYEQFF.

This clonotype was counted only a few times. This CDR3 is CASSLTAEQYF. The CDR3 region has the DNA TGCGCCAGCAGCTTGACGGCAGAGCAGTACTTC. The V and J genes are TRBV5-1 and TRBJ2-7; unclear D gene. The germline V gene encodes CDR1 SGHRS and CDR2 YFSETQ. The CDR3 is 11 residues long. Trimming removed 1 base at V and 7 bases at J, with 6 bases between.

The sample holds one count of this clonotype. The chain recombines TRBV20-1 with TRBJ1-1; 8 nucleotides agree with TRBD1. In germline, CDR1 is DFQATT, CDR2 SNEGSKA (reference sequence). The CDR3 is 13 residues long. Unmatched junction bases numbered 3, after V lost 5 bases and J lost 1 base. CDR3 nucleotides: TGCAGTGCTGTCGGGACAGGGAACACTGAAGCTTTCTTT. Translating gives CSAVGTGNTEAFF.

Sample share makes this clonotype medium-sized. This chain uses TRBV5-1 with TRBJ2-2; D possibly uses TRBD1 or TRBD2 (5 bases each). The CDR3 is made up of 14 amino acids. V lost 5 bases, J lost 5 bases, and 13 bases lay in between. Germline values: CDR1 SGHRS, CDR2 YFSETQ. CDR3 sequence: CASRGPRRTGELFF. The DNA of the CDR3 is TGCGCCAGCAGGGGACCCCGGAGGACCGGGGAGCTGTTTTTT. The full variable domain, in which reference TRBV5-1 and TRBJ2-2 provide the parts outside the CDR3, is KAGVTQTPRYLIKTRGQQVTLSCSPISGHRSVSWYQQTPGQGLQFLFEYFSETQRNKGNFPGRFSGRQFSNSRSEMNVSTLELGDSALYLCASRGPRRTGELFFGEGSRLTVL.

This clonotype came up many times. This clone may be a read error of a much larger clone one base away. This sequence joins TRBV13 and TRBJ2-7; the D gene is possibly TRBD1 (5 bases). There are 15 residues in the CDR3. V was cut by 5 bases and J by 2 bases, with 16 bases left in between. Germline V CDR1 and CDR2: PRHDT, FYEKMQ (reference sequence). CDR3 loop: CASSEHTGSAYEQYV. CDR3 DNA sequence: TGTGCCAGCAGCGAACATACAGGAAGCGCCTACGAGCAGTACGTC.

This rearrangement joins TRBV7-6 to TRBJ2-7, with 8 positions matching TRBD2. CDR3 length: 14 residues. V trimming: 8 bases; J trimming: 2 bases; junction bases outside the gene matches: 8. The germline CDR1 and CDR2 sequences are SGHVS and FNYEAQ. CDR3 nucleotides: TGTGCCAGCGCCACCAGCGGGAGAACCTACGAGCAGTACTTC. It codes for CASATSGRTYEQYF.

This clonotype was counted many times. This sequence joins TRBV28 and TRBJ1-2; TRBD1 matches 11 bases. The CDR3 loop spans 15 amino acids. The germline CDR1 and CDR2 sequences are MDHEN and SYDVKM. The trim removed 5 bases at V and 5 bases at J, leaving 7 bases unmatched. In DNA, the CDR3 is TGTGCCAGCAGTCTCGGGACAGGGGGAGGGTATGGCTACACCTTC. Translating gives CASSLGTGGGYGYTF.

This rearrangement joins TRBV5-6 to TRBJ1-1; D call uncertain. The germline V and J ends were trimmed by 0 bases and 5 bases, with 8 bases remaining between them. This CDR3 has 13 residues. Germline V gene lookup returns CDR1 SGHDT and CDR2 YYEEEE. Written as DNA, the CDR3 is TGTGCCAGCAGCTTGGGGGCGGGGACTGAAGCTTTCTTT. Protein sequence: CASSLGAGTEAFF.

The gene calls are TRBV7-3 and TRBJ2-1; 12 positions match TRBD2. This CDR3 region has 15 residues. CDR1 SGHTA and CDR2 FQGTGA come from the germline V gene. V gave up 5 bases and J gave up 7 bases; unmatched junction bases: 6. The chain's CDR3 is CASSPGLAGPNEQFF. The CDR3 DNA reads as TGTGCCAGCAGCCCGGGACTAGCGGGCCCGAATGAGCAGTTCTTC.

The CDR3 reads CAWSPVGPYEQYF. The CDR3 DNA follows: TGTGCCTGGAGTCCCGTTGGGCCATACGAGCAGTACTTC. The rearrangement joins TRBV30 to TRBJ2-7; D call uncertain. The CDR3 totals 13 residues. The V and J ends lost 2 bases and 4 bases respectively, with 12 bases between them. Germline loops: CDR1 GTSNPN, CDR2 SVGIG (reference sequence).

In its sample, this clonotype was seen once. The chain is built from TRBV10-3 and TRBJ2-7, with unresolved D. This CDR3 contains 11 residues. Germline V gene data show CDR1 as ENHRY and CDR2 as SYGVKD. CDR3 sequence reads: CAPPCSYEQYV. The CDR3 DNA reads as TGTGCACCTCCGTGCTCCTACGAGCAGTACGTC.

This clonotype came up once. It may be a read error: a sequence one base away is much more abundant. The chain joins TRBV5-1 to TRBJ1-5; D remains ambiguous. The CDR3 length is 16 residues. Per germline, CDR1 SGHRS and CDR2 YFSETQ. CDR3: CASTLGPGQGNRPQHF. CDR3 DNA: TGCGCCAGCACCTTAGGGCCAGGTCAAGGCAATCGGCCCCAGCATTTT.

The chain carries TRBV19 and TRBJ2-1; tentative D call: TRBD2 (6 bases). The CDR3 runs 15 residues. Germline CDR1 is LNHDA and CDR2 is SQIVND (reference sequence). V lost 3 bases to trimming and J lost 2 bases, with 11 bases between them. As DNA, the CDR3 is TGTGCCAGTAGTATTATCGGGAGAGCCTACAATGAGCAGTTCTTC. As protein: CASSIIGRAYNEQFF.

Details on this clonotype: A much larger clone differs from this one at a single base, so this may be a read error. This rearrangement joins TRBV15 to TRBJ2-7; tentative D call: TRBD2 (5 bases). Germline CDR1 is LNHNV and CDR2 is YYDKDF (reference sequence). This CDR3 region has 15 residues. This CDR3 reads CAASSGASGSYEQYF. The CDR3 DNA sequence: TGTGCCGCCAGCAGCGGAGCGAGTGGTTCCTACGAGCAGTACTTC.

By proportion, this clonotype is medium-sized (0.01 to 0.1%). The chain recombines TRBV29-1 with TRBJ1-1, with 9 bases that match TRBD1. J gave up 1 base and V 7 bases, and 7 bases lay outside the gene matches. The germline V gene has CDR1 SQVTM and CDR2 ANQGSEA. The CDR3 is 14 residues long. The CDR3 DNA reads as TGCAGCGCCCAAGGGACAGGGCAGAACACTGAAGCTTTCTTT. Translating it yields CSAQGTGQNTEAFF.

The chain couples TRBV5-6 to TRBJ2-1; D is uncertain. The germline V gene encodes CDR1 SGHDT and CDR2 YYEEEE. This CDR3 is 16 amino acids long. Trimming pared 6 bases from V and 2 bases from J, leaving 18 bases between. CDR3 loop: CASNNAVDPAYNEQFF. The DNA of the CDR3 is TGTGCCAGCAACAACGCCGTTGACCCTGCCTACAATGAGCAGTTCTTC.